Below, 28 T cell receptor beta chains from the same sample are listed, as sequenced in a study of early T cells in non-severe SARS-CoV-2 infection. TCRdb re-derived calls from the 5' RACE reads in MiXCR, one entry per CDR3 protein. This sample has roughly 80,000 distinct CDR3 sequences, with roughly 16% found just once. Sequenced input: whole blood. These receptors came from an adult who was a healthcare worker with PCR-confirmed SARS-CoV-2 infection or an uninfected control (not recorded which).

The genes are TRBV29-1 and TRBJ2-7, with D maybe TRBD1 (6 bases). The V gene's germline CDR1 is SQVTM and CDR2 ANQGSEA. CDR3 length: 13 amino acids. As DNA, the CDR3 is TGCTCCTCCCTGGGTGGGGGCGAAAACGAGCAGTACTTC. Its protein product is CSSLGGGENEQYF.

The chain employs TRBV7-2 and TRBJ2-1; D unresolved. Germline values: CDR1 SGHTA, CDR2 FQGNSA. CDR3 length: 12 amino acids. V lost 5 bases and J lost 8, with 10 bases in between. CDR3 in amino acids: CASSPSSHEQFF. CDR3 DNA sequence: TGTGCCAGCAGCCCCTCGTCCCATGAGCAGTTCTTC.

V and J are TRBV7-2 and TRBJ1-2, with TRBD1 identical over 9 bases. This CDR3 region has 14 residues. V trimming: 10 bases; J trimming: 3 bases; junction bases outside the gene matches: 9. Germline CDR1 is SGHTA and CDR2 is FQGNSA. CDR3 loop: CAILTGTGYYGYTF. The CDR3 DNA sequence: TGTGCCATCCTGACCGGGACAGGGTACTATGGCTACACCTTC.

V gene TRBV27 combines with J gene TRBJ1-1, with D possibly being TRBD1 (6 bases). The germline CDR1 and CDR2 sequences are MNHEY and SMNVEV (reference sequence). CDR3 length: 15 residues. V lost 5 bases, J lost 7 bases, and 20 bases lay in between. CDR3 DNA sequence: TGTGCCAGCAGTACTACCGCGGGGGGCGGTTTTGAAGCTTTCTTT. Protein product: CASSTTAGGGFEAFF.

This clonotype has more than one count but fewer than ten. The rearrangement links TRBV2 to TRBJ2-6; TRBD1 aligns across 7 bases. The length of the CDR3 is 18 residues. The germline CDR1 and CDR2 sequences are SNHLY and FYNNEI. Losses at the gene ends were 6 bases for V and 0 bases for J; bases not matched to a gene: 11. The CDR3 DNA reads TGTGCCAGCAGCCTTCGTACAGGGGCTTTCTCTGGGGCCAACGTCCTGACTTTC. It is translated as CASSLRTGAFSGANVLTF.

The rearrangement joins TRBV7-2 to TRBJ2-2, with D unclear. The length of the CDR3 is 15 residues. V lost 1 base to trimming and J lost 3 bases, with 9 bases between them. Germline V lookup: CDR1 SGHTA, CDR2 FQGNSA. The CDR3 region has the DNA TGTGCCAGCAGCTTAGTGTTTATGCACACCGGGGAGCTGTTTTTT. Translation: CASSLVFMHTGELFF.

In its sample, this clonotype was seen a few times. The rearrangement joins TRBV9 to TRBJ2-7; the match to TRBD1 covers 7 bases. V trimming: 0 bases; J trimming: 2 bases; junction bases outside the gene matches: 5. CDR1 and CDR2 from the germline V gene are SGDLS and YYNGEE. The CDR3 contains 15 residues. This CDR3 reads CASSVGFQGAYEQYF. Here the CDR3 DNA reads TGTGCCAGCAGCGTAGGGTTTCAGGGGGCCTACGAGCAGTACTTC.

Remarks on this clonotype: A much larger clone lies a single base off, so this may be a read error. The genes are TRBV29-1 and TRBJ2-7; 15 positions match TRBD2. The V gene end was trimmed by 8 bases and the J gene end by 1 base; junction bases not matched to a gene: 3. There are 14 residues in the CDR3. Germline CDR1 reads SQVTM; CDR2 reads ANQGSEA. CDR3 amino acids: CSRGTSGRSYEQYF. CDR3 sequence (DNA): TGCAGCAGGGGGACTAGCGGGAGGTCCTACGAGCAGTACTTC.

V gene TRBV29-1 combines with J gene TRBJ2-7; D is tentatively TRBD1 or TRBD2 (5 bases each). The CDR3 is 14 amino acids. The ends were cut back, 6 bases at V and 6 bases at J, with 21 bases in the middle. Germline V CDR1 and CDR2: SQVTM, ANQGSEA. The DNA for the CDR3 is TGCAGCGTCTATGAGAGGGGAGAGGGGAGCGAGCAGTACTTC. This codes for CSVYERGEGSEQYF.

This chain joins TRBV9 and TRBJ1-6; D not certain. The V end lost 3 bases, the J end lost 6 bases, and 10 bases lay between the germline ends. CDR3 length: 14 amino acids. Germline values: CDR1 SGDLS, CDR2 YYNGEE. The CDR3 sequence is CASSAQWANSPLHF. For the CDR3, the DNA is TGTGCCAGCAGCGCCCAGTGGGCTAATTCACCCCTCCACTTT.

J is TRBJ1-2 and V is TRBV29-1; D might be TRBD1 (5 bases). Looked up from germline, CDR1 is SQVTM and CDR2 is ANQGSEA. The CDR3 sequence is 14 residues long. V dropped 0 bases and J dropped 4 bases, with 12 bases sitting between them. The CDR3: CSVEDPQVSYGYTF. The CDR3 DNA follows: TGCAGCGTTGAAGATCCACAGGTTAGCTATGGCTACACCTTC.

This clonotype was observed a handful of times. This chain links TRBV4-2 with TRBJ1-3; D ambiguous. CDR1 and CDR2 from the germline V gene are LGHNA and YNFKEQ. V lost 1 base and J lost 4, with 14 bases in between. The CDR3 covers 16 residues. CDR3 protein: CASSQAHGDSGNTIYF. The CDR3 DNA follows: TGTGCCAGCAGCCAAGCTCATGGGGATTCAGGAAACACCATATATTTT.

This clonotype showed up just a few times. The chain combines TRBV18 with TRBJ1-5; D may be TRBD1 (6 bases). Looked up from germline, CDR1 is KGHSH and CDR2 is LQKENI. V shed 3 bases and J shed 0 bases, with 18 bases lying between them. CDR3 length: 18 amino acids. The CDR3 DNA is TGTGCCAGCTCACCTTCTCGACAGGCCCAAACTAGCAATCAGCCCCAGCATTTT. Amino acids: CASSPSRQAQTSNQPQHF.

This clonotype occurred many times. The chain carries TRBV11-2 and TRBJ2-1; possibly TRBD2 for D (6 bases). V lost 0 bases to trimming and J lost 3 bases, with 9 bases between them. Germline loops: CDR1 SGHAT, CDR2 FQNNGV. This CDR3 is 15 amino acids long. The CDR3 is CASSLEGSGYNEQFF. CDR3 coding DNA: TGTGCCAGCAGCTTAGAAGGTAGCGGCTACAATGAGCAGTTCTTC.

This chain uses TRBV29-1 with TRBJ1-2, with D maybe TRBD1 (6 bases). The V gene lost 3 bases and the J gene lost 4 bases, with 9 bases spanning the gap. The germline CDR1 and CDR2 sequences are SQVTM and ANQGSEA. The CDR3 consists of 12 residues. CDR3 residues: CSVERDIYGYTF. DNA for the CDR3: TGCAGCGTTGAGAGGGACATCTATGGCTACACCTTC.

The chain carries TRBV6-2 or TRBV6-3 and TRBJ1-6; D unclear. Looked up from germline, CDR1 is MNHEY and CDR2 is SVGEGT. CDR3 length: 15 amino acids. The V and J ends lost 4 bases and 2 bases respectively, with 9 bases between them. CDR3 loop: CASSSLDAYNSPLHF. DNA of the CDR3: TGTGCCAGCAGTTCCTTGGACGCCTATAATTCACCCCTCCACTTT.

This clonotype was seen at least ten times. The CDR3 spells CASSRGTLETQYF. DNA for the CDR3: TGTGCCAGCAGCCGCGGGACTTTGGAGACCCAGTACTTC. This chain connects TRBV7-2 to TRBJ2-5, with D tentatively TRBD2 (6 bases). Germline assignment: CDR1 SGHTA and CDR2 FQGNSA. The V end was cut by 5 bases, the J end by 5 bases, with 12 bases between. The CDR3 length is 13 residues.

This clonotype was detected only a few times. This chain joins TRBV13 and TRBJ2-7, with D tentatively TRBD2 (5 bases). V lost 5 bases to trimming and J lost 3 bases, with 17 bases between them. The CDR3 extends over 15 amino acids. Germline CDR1 PRHDT, CDR2 FYEKMQ (reference sequence). The CDR3 region has the DNA TGTGCCAGCAGCGGCCGGGTCGCTAGCCTCTACGAGCAGTACTTC. This translates into CASSGRVASLYEQYF.

This clonotype was observed a handful of times. The chain links TRBV4-3 to TRBJ2-3, with TRBD2 matching over 7 bases. With V trimmed by 2 bases and J by 8 bases, 4 bases remained unmatched. Looked up from germline, CDR1 is LGHNA and CDR2 is YSLEER. CDR3 length equals 13 residues. The CDR3 nucleotides read TGCGCCAGCAGCCAAAAGGGGAGGGCTACGCAGTATTTT. It translates to CASSQKGRATQYF.

Comment on this clonotype: The junction differs from germline at one of its ends, possibly a read error. The chain carries TRBV27 and TRBJ2-4; TRBD1 agrees at 10 bases. The germline V gene encodes CDR1 MNHEY and CDR2 SMNVEV (reference sequence). This CDR3 has 20 residues. The CDR3 sequence: CASRNPGTGAVHLAENIQYF. The CDR3 DNA follows: TGTGCCAGCAGAAATCCCGGGACAGGGGCCGTGCATCTAGCCGAAAACATTCAGTACTTC.

This clonotype was recorded many times. The chain has TRBV10-3 and TRBJ2-7; TRBD2 might be the D (6 bases). CDR1 and CDR2 (germline): ENHRY, SYGVKD. CDR3 length equals 11 residues. V lost 1 base and J 10 bases, leaving 8 bases between the germline ends. In nucleotides, the CDR3 is TGTGCCATCAGTGAGTTGCGGGAACAGTACTTC. Translation gives CAISELREQYF.

V and J are TRBV5-1 and TRBJ1-1, with D unclear. The CDR3 consists of 13 residues. Trimming cost V 1 base and J 1 base, with 5 bases left between them. Germline loops: CDR1 SGHRS, CDR2 YFSETQ. The CDR3 is CASSLMKNTEAFF. As DNA, the CDR3 is TGCGCCAGCAGCTTGATGAAGAACACTGAAGCTTTCTTT.

This clonotype occurred a few times. The chain couples TRBV9 to TRBJ2-2, with 7 bases matching TRBD2. Germline V CDR1 and CDR2: SGDLS, YYNGEE. The CDR3 contains 16 residues. The J segment lost 5 bases and the V segment lost 5 bases, leaving 12 bases of the junction unmatched. The CDR3: CASSFRAGEETGELFF. The CDR3 DNA follows: TGTGCCAGCAGTTTCCGGGCGGGAGAAGAAACCGGGGAGCTGTTTTTT.

The rearrangement joins TRBV29-1 to TRBJ2-3; D gene ambiguous. Germline CDR1 reads SQVTM; CDR2 reads ANQGSEA. The CDR3 runs to 13 residues. The V and J ends lost 8 bases and 1 base respectively, with 13 bases between them. CDR3 region: CSTEGSRTDTQYF. In nucleotides, the CDR3 is TGCAGCACCGAAGGTAGCCGCACAGATACGCAGTATTTT.

The genes are TRBV20-1 and TRBJ2-7; TRBD2 agrees at 8 bases. This CDR3 contains 13 residues. V was clipped by 5 bases and J by 1 base; unmatched bases: 4. The germline V gene encodes CDR1 DFQATT and CDR2 SNEGSKA (reference sequence). In DNA, the CDR3 is TGCAGTGCTCTGGAGCGGGAGTCCTACGAGCAGTACTTC. As protein: CSALERESYEQYF.

The chain carries TRBV6-1 and TRBJ1-5; D call uncertain. CDR1 MNHNS and CDR2 SASEGT come from the germline V gene. V was cut by 6 bases and J by 4 bases, with 4 bases left in between. This CDR3 comprises 11 residues. The CDR3 bases are TGTGCCAGCAGGGCTAATCAGCCCCAGCATTTT. Amino acid sequence: CASRANQPQHF.

This clonotype was detected a few times. This chain uses TRBV12-3 or TRBV12-4 with TRBJ1-4; D is unresolved. CDR3 length: 15 amino acids. The V end was cut by 6 bases, the J end by 3 bases, with 14 bases between. For the CDR3, the DNA is TGTGCCAGCAGCCCACTGGATAGGGCTAATGAAAAACTGTTTTTT. Its translation is CASSPLDRANEKLFF.

The chain combines TRBV20-1 with TRBJ1-2; D uncertain. V was shortened by 5 bases and J by 6 bases, with 16 bases between the two germline ends. The CDR3 extends over 13 amino acids. Germline CDR1 reads DFQATT; CDR2 reads SNEGSKA (reference sequence). CDR3 sequence: CSAEIGFWNGYTF. In DNA form, the CDR3 reads TGCAGTGCTGAGATTGGCTTTTGGAATGGCTACACCTTC.